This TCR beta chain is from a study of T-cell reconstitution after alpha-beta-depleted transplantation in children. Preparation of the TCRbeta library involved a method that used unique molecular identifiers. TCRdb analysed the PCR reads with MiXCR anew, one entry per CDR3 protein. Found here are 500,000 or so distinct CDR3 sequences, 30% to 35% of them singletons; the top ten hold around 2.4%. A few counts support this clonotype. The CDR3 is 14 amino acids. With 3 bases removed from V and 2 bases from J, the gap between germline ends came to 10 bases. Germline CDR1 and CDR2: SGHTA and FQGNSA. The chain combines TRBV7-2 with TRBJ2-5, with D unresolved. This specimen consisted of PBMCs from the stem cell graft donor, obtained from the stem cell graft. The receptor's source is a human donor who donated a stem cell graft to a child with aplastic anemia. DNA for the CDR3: TGTGCCAGCAGCTTTTCTGCGATACAAGAGACCCAGTACTTC. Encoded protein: CASSFSAIQETQYF.